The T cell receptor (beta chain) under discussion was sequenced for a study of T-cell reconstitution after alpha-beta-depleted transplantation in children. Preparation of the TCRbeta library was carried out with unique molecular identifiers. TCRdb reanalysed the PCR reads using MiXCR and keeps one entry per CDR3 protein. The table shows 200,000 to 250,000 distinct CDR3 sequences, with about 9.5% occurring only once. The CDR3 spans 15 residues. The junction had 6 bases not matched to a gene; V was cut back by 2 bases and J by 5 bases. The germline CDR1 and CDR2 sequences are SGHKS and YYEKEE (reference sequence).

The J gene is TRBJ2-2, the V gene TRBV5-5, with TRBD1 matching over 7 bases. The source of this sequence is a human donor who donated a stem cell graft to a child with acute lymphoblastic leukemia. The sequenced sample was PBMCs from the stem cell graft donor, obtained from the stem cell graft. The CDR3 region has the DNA TGTGCCAGCAGCTTAGGACAGGCAAGGACCGGGGAGCTGTTTTTT. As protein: CASSLGQARTGELFF.